The T cell receptor beta chain under discussion was sequenced for a study of cytomegalovirus exposure and HLA in healthy donors. About this clone itself: The antigen remains undetermined.

PCR employed 60 Vbeta and 13 Jbeta primers. Generated by immunoSEQ multiplex PCR, the TCRdb table keeps only in-frame clones and is missing some. This sample has 150,000 to 200,000 clones, with 85% to 90% found just once. This CDR3 comprises 13 residues. V was pared by 5 bases and J by 8 bases, with 15 bases between. Germline V gives CDR1 SEHNR, CDR2 FQNEAQ (reference sequence). Findings of the study overall: When the data were analyzed later, several of the most significant clusters appeared to be linked to common viral pathogens. In a later analysis, TCR beta V- and J-gene trimming showed a link to a missense DCLRE1C variant. Under in vitro conditions, three CMV-associated chains were confirmed as specific for CMV antigens.

The chain is built from TRBV7-9 and TRBJ1-2; a possible D gene is TRBD1 (6 bases). The specimen sequenced was PBMCs. This receptor was taken from a woman younger than 35 in good health and CMV-seronegative. CDR3 DNA sequence: TGTGCCAGCAGCCCCGGGACAACGCAAGGCTACACCTTC. Translating gives CASSPGTTQGYTF.